This record looks at one TCR beta chain sequence and its context. V lost 4 bases, J lost 3 bases, and 5 bases stayed unmatched. Germline V gene lookup returns CDR1 PRHDT and CDR2 FYEKMQ (reference sequence). This CDR3 is 16 amino acids long. This record comes from a study of blood T cell repertoires in COVID-19. As for the study in general: From T cells, B-cell-depleted T cells, or PBMCs came the material, which was cDNA or gDNA.

Under the authors' procedure: Amplified reference gene primers provided the basis for estimating nucleated cell counts. Profiling relied on immunoSEQ multiplex PCR, and the TCRdb table lists in-frame clones only, not all of them. Clone size and V and J calls were adopted from that table, with D and trimming inferred from the DNA. The sample yields roughly 41,000 clones, approximately 90% seen once. The V and J genes are TRBV13 and TRBJ2-1; TRBD2 matches at 11 bases. The sequencing sample was made of peripheral blood. The TCR originated in a man aged 55 to 70 with active COVID-19. This chain's CDR3 is CASSSLGTSGYNEQFF. The CDR3 DNA sequence: TGTGCCAGCAGCTCCCTGGGGACTAGCGGCTACAATGAGCAGTTCTTC.